The sample holds one count of the clone carrying this T cell receptor beta chain. Its specificity is unknown. The sample originates from a study of radiation and T cells in renal cell carcinoma. At the level of the study: Nephrectomy followed 15 Gy stereotactic body radiation by 4 weeks.

Assay used: immunoSEQ multiplex PCR; TCRdb lists only in-frame clones, some missing. The sample has tens of thousands of clones; approximately 86% are singletons. With V trimmed by 6 bases and J by 2 bases, 2 bases remained unmatched. There are 13 residues in the CDR3. Germline loops: CDR1 SQVTM, CDR2 ANQGSEA. The time point was: blood 2 weeks post-SBRT. Treatment described: 15 Gy SBRT to primary tumor, nephrectomy 4 weeks later. Study findings and constraints: No pretreatment tumor biopsies were available for baseline clonotypes. In blood, top tumor clones expanded by 2 weeks, shrinking by 4.

V usage is TRBV29-1 and J usage is TRBJ2-1, with TRBD2 identical over 9 bases. The sequencing used blood, collected from a patient whose treatment included radiotherapy and nephrectomy. The origin of this receptor is a woman in her 50s with renal cell carcinoma. In DNA, the CDR3 is TGCAGCGTACGACTAGCGGCCTACAATGAGCAGTTCTTC. It encodes CSVRLAAYNEQFF.